The 7 T cell receptor beta chains below come from one sample, sequenced in a study of cytomegalovirus exposure and HLA in healthy donors. PCR was performed using 60 Vbeta and 13 Jbeta primers. Produced via immunoSEQ multiplex PCR; TCRdb's table is partial and in-frame only. The sample includes around 72,000 clones, 66% seen only once; the top ten take less than 25%. The specimen was PBMCs. The receptor set was obtained from a man in his forties in good health and CMV-seropositive.

The V and J genes are TRBV6-4 and TRBJ2-1, with 7 positions matching TRBD2. Germline CDR1 MRHNA, CDR2 SNTAGT. V dropped 2 bases and J dropped 4; count of bases not matched to a gene: 5. The CDR3 is 15 amino acids. Written as DNA, the CDR3 is TGTGCCAGCAGTGACGGGTCTAGCGGATACAATGAGCAGTTCTTC. Translated, it gives CASSDGSSGYNEQFF.

This chain joins TRBV6-6 and TRBJ2-5; 10 bases map to TRBD1. The DNA end favors TRBJ2-7, so the J call may be wrong. Looked up from germline, CDR1 is MNHNY and CDR2 is SVGAGI (reference sequence). CDR3 size: 14 residues. CDR3 protein: CASADRGPSYEQYF. CDR3 DNA sequence: TGTGCCAGCGCCGACAGGGGGCCATCCTACGAGCAGTACTTC.

This clone was detected once. CDR3 coding DNA: TGTGCCAGCAGCTTCCCAGGACAGGTCGGCCCCTACGAGCAGTACTTC. Residues: CASSFPGQVGPYEQYF. This sequence joins TRBV13 and TRBJ2-7; TRBD1 aligns across 7 bases. The germline V gene encodes CDR1 PRHDT and CDR2 FYEKMQ (reference sequence). J lost 2 bases, V lost 3 bases, and 10 bases had no gene match. The CDR3 is made up of 16 amino acids. The whole variable domain, filled in from reference TRBV13 and TRBJ2-7, reads AAGVIQSPRHLIKEKRETATLKCYPIPRHDTVYWYQQGPGQDPQFLISFYEKMQSDKGSIPDRFSAQQFSDYHSELNMSSLELGDSALYFCASSFPGQVGPYEQYFGPGTRLTVT.

The J gene is TRBJ2-7, the V gene TRBV19; D possibly corresponds to TRBD2 (5 bases). Germline V gene sequence: CDR1 LNHDA, CDR2 SQIVND (reference sequence). V shed 2 bases and J shed 2 bases, with 13 bases lying between them. The CDR3 has 15 amino acids. CDR3 loop: CASSITRTGAYEQYF. The CDR3 bases are TGTGCCAGTAGTATAACGAGGACCGGGGCCTACGAGCAGTACTTC.

In its sample, this clone was seen a few times. The chain employs TRBV7-9 and TRBJ1-2; possibly TRBD1 for D (5 bases). Trimming took off 1 base at V and 7 bases at J, with 10 bases between the two ends. The CDR3 has 13 residues. Germline CDR1 and CDR2: SEHNR and FQNEAQ (reference sequence). CDR3 in amino acids: CASSLVEGSGYTF. The CDR3 coding sequence is TGTGCCAGCAGCTTAGTGGAGGGGTCTGGCTACACCTTC.

The CDR3 DNA reads TGCGCCAGCAGCCAAGATAGGAGAACAGGGGGTAATAATGAAAAACTGTTTTTT. Encoded protein: CASSQDRRTGGNNEKLFF. The chain couples TRBV4-3 to TRBJ1-4; 8 nucleotides align to TRBD1. V shed 0 bases, J shed 4 bases, and the junction held 10 bases outside the gene matches. CDR3 size: 18 residues. The germline V gene has CDR1 LGHNA and CDR2 YSLEER.

The chain uses TRBV18 and TRBJ2-3; 10 nucleotides agree with TRBD2. CDR1 is KGHSH, CDR2 LQKENI, per germline. Trimming cost V 4 bases and J 1 base; bases outside gene matches: 5. The CDR3 has 16 amino acids. DNA of the CDR3: TGTGCCAGCTCACTATTAGCGGGGGGCGGCACAGATACGCAGTATTTT. This gives the protein CASSLLAGGGTDTQYF.